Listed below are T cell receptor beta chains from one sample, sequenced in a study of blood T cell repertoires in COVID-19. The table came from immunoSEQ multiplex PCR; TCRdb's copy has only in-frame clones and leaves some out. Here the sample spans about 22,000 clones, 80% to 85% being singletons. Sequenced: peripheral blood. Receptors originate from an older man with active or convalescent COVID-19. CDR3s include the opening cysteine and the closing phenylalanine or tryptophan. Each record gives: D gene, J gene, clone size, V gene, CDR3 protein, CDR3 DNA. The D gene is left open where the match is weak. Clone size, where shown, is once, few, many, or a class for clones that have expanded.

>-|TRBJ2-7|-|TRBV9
CASSVGLAGLEQYF
TGTGCCAGCAGCGTAGGTCTAGCAGGCCTCGAGCAGTACTTC
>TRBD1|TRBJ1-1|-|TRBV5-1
CASRMQGVTTEAFF
TGCGCCAGCAGGATGCAGGGGGTAACCACTGAAGCTTTCTTT
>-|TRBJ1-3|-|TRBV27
CASSQTGAFSGNTIYF
TGTGCCAGCAGCCAGACAGGCGCCTTTTCTGGAAACACCATATATTTT
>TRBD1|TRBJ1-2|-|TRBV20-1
CSASGQEKNYGYTF
TGCAGTGCTAGTGGACAGGAGAAAAACTATGGCTACACCTTC
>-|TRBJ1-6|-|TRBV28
CAGKRTLYNSPLHF
TGTGCCGGAAAGAGGACACTCTATAATTCACCCCTCCACTTT
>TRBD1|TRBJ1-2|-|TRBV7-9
CASSLASGTGGYGYTF
TGTGCCAGCAGCTTAGCTTCCGGGACAGGGGGCTATGGCTACACCTTC
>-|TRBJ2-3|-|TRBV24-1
CATRESSGALRDTQYF
TGTGCCACCCGCGAAAGCTCAGGGGCGCTTAGAGATACGCAGTATTTT
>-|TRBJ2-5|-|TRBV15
CATSRDRVGETQYF
TGTGCCACCAGCAGAGATCGAGTCGGAGAGACCCAGTACTTC
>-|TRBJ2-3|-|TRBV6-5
CASSWNRDSLWGTQYF
TGTGCCAGCAGTTGGAATCGGGACTCCCTGTGGGGTACGCAGTATTTT
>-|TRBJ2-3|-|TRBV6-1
CASSVLQGGGTDTQYF
TGTGCCAGCAGTGTACTACAGGGTGGGGGCACAGATACGCAGTATTTT
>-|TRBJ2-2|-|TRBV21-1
CASTLEVAGSGELFF
TGTGCCAGTACTTTGGAGGTAGCGGGATCCGGGGAGCTGTTTTTT
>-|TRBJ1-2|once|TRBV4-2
CASSPQAGASYGYTF
TGTGCCAGCAGCCCGCAGGCGGGGGCATCCTATGGCTACACCTTC
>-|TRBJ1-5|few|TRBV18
CASSLRQLPSNQPQHF
TGTGCCAGCTCACTACGCCAGTTACCCAGCAATCAGCCCCAGCATTTT
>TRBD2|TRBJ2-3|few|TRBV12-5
CASGLERGRTDTQYF
TGTGCTAGTGGTTTAGAGCGGGGCCGCACAGATACGCAGTATTTT
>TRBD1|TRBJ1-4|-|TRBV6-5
CASRHRQGAHEKLFF
TGTGCCAGCAGACACAGACAGGGGGCTCATGAAAAACTGTTTTTT
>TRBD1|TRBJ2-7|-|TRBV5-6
CASSLGRGRSYEQYF
TGTGCCAGCAGCTTGGGCAGGGGGCGCTCCTACGAGCAGTACTTC
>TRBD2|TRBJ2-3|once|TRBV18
CASSLTSGGPSTDTQYF
TGTGCCAGCTCACTGACTAGCGGGGGCCCTAGCACAGATACGCAGTATTTT
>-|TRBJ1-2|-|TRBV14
CASSTTWGEGGYTF
TGTGCCAGCAGCACCACTTGGGGGGAAGGTGGCTACACCTTC
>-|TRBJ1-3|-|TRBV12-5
CASGPGDGNTIYF
TGTGCTAGTGGTCCGGGGGATGGAAACACCATATATTTT
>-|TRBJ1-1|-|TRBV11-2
CASSLRARATEAFF
TGTGCCAGCAGCCTACGAGCGCGAGCCACTGAAGCTTTCTTT